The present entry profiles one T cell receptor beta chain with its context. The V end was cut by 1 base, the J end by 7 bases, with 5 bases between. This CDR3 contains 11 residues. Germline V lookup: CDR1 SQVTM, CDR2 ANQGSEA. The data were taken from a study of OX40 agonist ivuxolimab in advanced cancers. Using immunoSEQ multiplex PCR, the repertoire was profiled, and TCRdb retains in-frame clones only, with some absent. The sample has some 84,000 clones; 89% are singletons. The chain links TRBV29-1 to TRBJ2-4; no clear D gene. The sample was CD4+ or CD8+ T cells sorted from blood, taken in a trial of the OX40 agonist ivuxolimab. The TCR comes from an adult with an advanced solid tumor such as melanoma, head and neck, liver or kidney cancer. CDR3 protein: CSVEVANIQYF. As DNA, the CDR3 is TGCAGCGTTGAAGTAGCCAACATTCAGTACTTC.